Below, 12 T cell receptor beta chains from the same sample are listed, as sequenced in a study of chemoradiotherapy in HPV16-positive cancers. The data were produced by immunoSEQ multiplex PCR, yet TCRdb's version contains in-frame clones alone and is incomplete. This table has about 12,000 clones, 63% appearing once. Sample collection was performed from a patient who underwent chemoradiotherapy. These receptors all come from a human donor with HPV-associated anogenital cancer.

This clone has only a few counts. J is TRBJ1-6 and V is TRBV5-4; D gene uncertain. V lost 5 bases and J 9 bases, leaving 18 bases between the germline ends. The CDR3 runs 15 residues. The germline CDR1 and CDR2 sequences are SGHNT and YYREEE (reference sequence). The DNA for the CDR3 is TGTGCCAGCAGTGGGCCCGACCCCGGCAGTTCACCCCTCCACTTT. It specifies CASSGPDPGSSPLHF.

V gene TRBV6-1 combines with J gene TRBJ2-7; D gene unclear. V lost 6 bases and J 0 bases, leaving 9 bases between the germline ends. The germline CDR1 and CDR2 sequences are MNHNS and SASEGT. CDR3 size: 13 residues. CDR3: CASSLGFSYEQYF. CDR3 nucleotide sequence: TGTGCCAGCAGCCTCGGATTCTCCTACGAGCAGTACTTC.

The rearrangement joins TRBV18 to TRBJ1-3, with D possibly being TRBD1 (5 bases). The ends were cut back, 6 bases at V and 2 bases at J, with 14 bases in the middle. The germline CDR1 and CDR2 sequences are KGHSH and LQKENI. The CDR3 sequence is 15 residues long. The CDR3 coding sequence is TGTGCCAGCTCTCCTCAGGGAATCCCTGGAAACACCATATATTTT. The encoded protein is CASSPQGIPGNTIYF.

This clone was seen once. The chain uses TRBV7-9 and TRBJ2-7, with TRBD1 matching 7 bases. V was clipped by 1 base and J by 7 bases; unmatched bases: 10. The CDR3 has 15 residues. Germline V gene sequence: CDR1 SEHNR, CDR2 FQNEAQ (reference sequence). CDR3 in DNA: TGTGCCAGCAGCTTAGGACAGGGCGGTGTATGGGAGCAGTACTTC. It is translated as CASSLGQGGVWEQYF.

This clone was observed a few times. The V call is TRBV19, the J call TRBJ2-7; 7 bases are a match to TRBD1. There are 13 residues in the CDR3. CDR1 is LNHDA, CDR2 SQIVND, per germline (reference sequence). The J segment lost 4 bases and the V segment lost 6 bases, leaving 6 bases of the junction unmatched. The CDR3 loop reads CASSNEQGYEQYF. CDR3 in DNA: TGTGCCAGTAGCAACGAACAGGGGTACGAGCAGTACTTC.

This clone was seen more than once but under ten times. The chain combines TRBV4-2 with TRBJ2-7, with D perhaps matching TRBD1 (5 bases). Looked up from germline, CDR1 is LGHNA and CDR2 is YNFKEQ. The CDR3 has 16 amino acids. V gave up 1 base and J gave up 5 bases, with 18 bases separating them. This CDR3 is CASSQVRAGKLNEQYF. Here the CDR3 DNA reads TGTGCCAGCAGCCAAGTTCGAGCAGGGAAGCTGAACGAGCAGTACTTC.

The chain couples TRBV9 to TRBJ2-4, with 7 bases lining up with TRBD2. The CDR3 is made up of 14 amino acids. Germline lookup yields CDR1 SGDLS and CDR2 YYNGEE. J gave up 5 bases and V 0 bases, and 2 bases lay outside the gene matches. The CDR3 DNA is TGTGCCAGCAGCGTAGGGCTAGCGGAAAACATTCAGTACTTC. Translation gives CASSVGLAENIQYF. The whole variable domain, remainder taken from reference TRBV9 and TRBJ2-4, is DSGVTQTPKHLITATGQRVTLRCSPRSGDLSVYWYQQSLDQGLQFLIQYYNGEERAKGNILERFSAQQFPDLHSELNLSSLELGDSALYFCASSVGLAENIQYFGAGTRLSVL.

The CDR3: CAISESDRGTYGYTF. The CDR3 DNA reads TGTGCCATCAGTGAGTCAGATCGGGGGACCTATGGCTACACCTTC. J is TRBJ1-2 and V is TRBV10-3; D is possibly TRBD1 (5 bases). Per germline, CDR1 ENHRY and CDR2 SYGVKD. V shed 0 bases and J shed 4 bases, with 12 bases lying between them. CDR3 size: 15 residues.

CDR3 region: CASSFGTGGSDTQYF. The CDR3 coding sequence is TGTGCCAGCAGCTTCGGGACAGGGGGCTCAGATACGCAGTATTTT. This chain links TRBV7-2 with TRBJ2-3, with 12 bases lining up with TRBD1. The CDR3 loop spans 15 amino acids. The germline V gene has CDR1 SGHTA and CDR2 FQGNSA. V was clipped by 3 bases and J by 4 bases; unmatched bases: 2. Combining the CDR3 with reference TRBV7-2 and TRBJ2-3 gives the whole variable domain GAGVSQSPSNKVTEKGKDVELRCDPISGHTALYWYRQSLGQGLEFLIYFQGNSAPDKSGLPSDRFSAERTGGSVSTLTIQRTQQEDSAVYLCASSFGTGGSDTQYFGPGTRLTVL.

The chain links TRBV5-1 to TRBJ2-1, with 14 bases lining up with TRBD2. V lost 0 bases and J lost 0; bases outside the gene matches: 2. The germline V gene encodes CDR1 SGHRS and CDR2 YFSETQ. This CDR3 region has 18 residues. CDR3 sequence: CASSLGTSGGSSYNEQFF. CDR3 sequence (DNA): TGCGCCAGCAGCTTGGGGACTAGCGGGGGGAGCTCCTACAATGAGCAGTTCTTC.

The chain joins TRBV28 to TRBJ1-4, with D tentatively TRBD1 (6 bases). V gave up 6 bases and J gave up 0 bases, with 29 bases separating them. The germline V gene encodes CDR1 MDHEN and CDR2 SYDVKM. This CDR3 has 21 residues. The CDR3 loop is CASSTFRYGTPFFSTNEKLFF. CDR3 coding DNA: TGTGCCAGCAGCACCTTCCGATACGGGACACCCTTCTTTTCAACTAATGAAAAACTGTTTTTT.

The chain employs TRBV6-1 and TRBJ1-4, with no clear D. Trimming stripped 6 bases from V and 13 bases from J, with 18 bases between. CDR3 size: 13 residues. Germline V gene data show CDR1 as MNHNS and CDR2 as SASEGT. DNA of the CDR3: TGTGCCAGCAGAGGACCCTATAGGGAAGGACTGTTTTTT. Its translation: CASRGPYREGLFF.